Listed here are 5 T cell receptor beta chains from one sample, sequenced in a study of blood T cell repertoires in COVID-19. Assay used: immunoSEQ multiplex PCR; TCRdb lists only in-frame clones, some missing. The sample includes 190,000 or so clones, approximately 88% seen only once; the top ten take roughly 8.1%. The sequenced sample was PBMCs or T cells enriched from blood (not recorded which). The source of these receptors is a woman between 18 and 29 years old who had recovered from COVID-19.

This chain connects TRBV11-2 to TRBJ2-4, with D possibly TRBD1 on 6 matching bases. Germline CDR1 is SGHAT and CDR2 is FQNNGV. Trimming cost V 1 base and J 7 bases, with 8 bases left between them. CDR3 length equals 13 residues. The CDR3 region is CASSLGQGNIQYF. CDR3 coding DNA: TGTGCCAGCAGCTTAGGGCAGGGGAACATTCAGTACTTC.

The J gene is TRBJ1-5, the V gene TRBV19; D uncertain. CDR3 length: 14 residues. V lost 10 bases and J 1 base, leaving 14 bases between the germline ends. Germline V gene data show CDR1 as LNHDA and CDR2 as SQIVND (reference sequence). The CDR3 spells CATGTSGSNQPQHF. For the CDR3, the DNA is TGTGCCACTGGAACCAGCGGAAGCAATCAGCCCCAGCATTTT.

The chain uses TRBV19 and TRBJ2-1; 7 nucleotides align to TRBD2. CDR1 and CDR2 (germline): LNHDA, SQIVND (reference sequence). The CDR3 sequence is 15 residues long. V lost 3 bases and J lost 0; bases outside the gene matches: 2. CDR3 residues: CASSMGGSSYNEQFF. CDR3 coding DNA: TGTGCCAGTAGTATGGGGGGGAGCTCCTACAATGAGCAGTTCTTC.

This chain uses TRBV2 with TRBJ1-3; 8 bases map to TRBD1. V lost 6 bases, J lost 2 bases, and 3 bases stayed unmatched. This CDR3 is built from 14 residues. Germline CDR1 is SNHLY and CDR2 is FYNNEI. CDR3 in DNA: TGTGCCAGCAGGACAGGGGTTACTGGAAACACCATATATTTT. Translation gives CASRTGVTGNTIYF.

This clone was observed once. The chain combines TRBV7-3 with TRBJ2-7, with D possibly being TRBD2 (6 bases). Trimming stripped 5 bases from V and 5 bases from J, with 19 bases between. CDR3 length: 15 amino acids. CDR1 is SGHTA and CDR2 is FQGTGA in the germline V gene. The chain's CDR3 is CASSPQGGDVNEQYF. The CDR3, as DNA: TGTGCCAGCAGCCCCCAAGGAGGGGATGTCAACGAGCAGTACTTC.